This TCR beta chain was found in a study of technical replicates of blood from several donors. Trimming removed 3 bases at V and 6 bases at J, with 21 bases between. Germline V gene lookup returns CDR1 KGHSH and CDR2 LQKENI. The CDR3 has 18 residues. Libraries were prepared by immunoSEQ multiplex PCR; TCRdb keeps only in-frame clonotypes and omits some of them. This repertoire shows around 80,000 clones, roughly 92% found once; its top ten account for about 0.27%. Specimen: T cells isolated from PBMCs. The chain uses TRBV18 and TRBJ1-6; weak D call: TRBD1 (5 bases). The clonotype comes from a human donor in good health. The CDR3 region has the DNA TGTGCCAGCTCACCCGGGGGACGGTTAGCTCTGGGTAATTCACCCCTCCACTTT. Its protein is CASSPGGRLALGNSPLHF.